The rows below give T cell receptor beta chains drawn from one sample of a study of breast tumors, draining lymph nodes, adjacent tissues. One entry per CDR3 protein, called by TCRdb with MiXCR from the multiplex PCR reads. The table includes roughly 80,000 distinct CDR3 sequences, under 25% detected once. Input material: axillary lymph node tissue. All receptors derive from a female donor with breast cancer. Some clones in this sample may be carry-over from other donors' samples. Both conserved end residues are part of each CDR3. The D gene is left open where the match is weak. Size is omitted from some rows. Given values are once, few, many or a class for expanded clones.

>.|TRBV9|TRBJ2-4|.
TGTGCCAGCAGCCCCCGAGCGATAGCCAAAAACATTCAGTACTTC
CASSPRAIAKNIQYF
>TRBD1|TRBV20-1|TRBJ2-5|many
TGCAGTGCTAGAGATCACAGGGGGGAGACCCAGTACTTC
CSARDHRGETQYF
>TRBD1|TRBV7-9|TRBJ1-6|.
TGTGCCAGCAGCCTCGCGGGGACAGGGAGCCCACCCCTCCACTTT
CASSLAGTGSPPLHF
>TRBD1|TRBV27|TRBJ1-6|few
TGTGCCAGCAGTTTCTTGACAGGGGGCCCCAATTCACCCCTCCACTTT
CASSFLTGGPNSPLHF
>.|TRBV28|TRBJ1-5|.
TGTGCCAGCAGCGACAGTAGCAATCAGCCCCAGCATTTT
CASSDSSNQPQHF
>TRBD1|TRBV18|TRBJ2-7|few
TGTGCCAGCTCACCCGGGACAGGGGTGACCTACGAGCAGTACTTC
CASSPGTGVTYEQYF
>TRBD2|TRBV7-6|TRBJ2-1|many
TGTGCCAGCAGCTTAGGCGGATTGACGGGAGGGAACAATGAGCAGTTCTTC
CASSLGGLTGGNNEQFF
>.|TRBV5-4|TRBJ1-6|many
TGTGCCAGCAGCCTCGTGGGGGGTTCACCCCTCCACTTT
CASSLVGGSPLHF
>.|TRBV9|TRBJ2-1|many
TGTGCCAGCAGCGTAGGAATCCTCGCGGGTTACAATGAGCAGTTCTTC
CASSVGILAGYNEQFF
>.|TRBV7-9|TRBJ2-5|many
TGTGCCAGCAAAGAGGACATCCAAGAGACCCAGTACTTC
CASKEDIQETQYF
>.|TRBV29-1|TRBJ2-7|many
TGCAGCGTTGAAGTTTTGGTCTCACTATACACCTACGAGCAGTACTTC
CSVEVLVSLYTYEQYF
>TRBD1|TRBV4-2|TRBJ1-3|few
TGTGCCAGCAGCACCTTGACAGGGGGGAGTGGAAACACCATATATTTT
CASSTLTGGSGNTIYF
>.|TRBV7-2|TRBJ1-2|many
TGTGCCAGCAGCTTAGCAGGACAAGCTAACTATGGCTACACCTTC
CASSLAGQANYGYTF
>.|TRBV5-4|TRBJ1-2|many
TGTGCCAGCAGTCGTGGCTATGGCTACACCTTC
CASSRGYGYTF
>.|TRBV5-6|TRBJ2-6|.
TGTGCCAGCAGCTTCCCCTACACACCCTCTGGGGCCAACGTCCTGACTTTC
CASSFPYTPSGANVLTF
>.|TRBV24-1|TRBJ2-1|many
TGTGCCACCAGTGATTCCGCCCCGCGGGGTAGCTCCTACAATGAGCAGTTCTTC
CATSDSAPRGSSYNEQFF
>.|TRBV20-1|TRBJ1-2|many
TGCAGTGCTAGAGATCCCCAGGCAGGCTATGGCTACACCTTC
CSARDPQAGYGYTF
>TRBD2|TRBV20-1|TRBJ2-2|many
TGCAGTGCCGCACTAGCGGGAGGGGCCGGGGAGCTGTTTTTT
CSAALAGGAGELFF
>.|TRBV15|TRBJ2-7|many
TGTGCCACCAGCAGAGGGGGGGGCGGAGCGGGTTCCTACGAGCAGTACTTC
CATSRGGGGAGSYEQYF
>.|TRBV28|TRBJ2-1|.
TGTGCCAGCAGTTTGGCAGCTTACAATGAGCAGTTCTTC
CASSLAAYNEQFF
>.|TRBV11-3|TRBJ2-3|many
TGTGCCAGCAGCTTCGGGGATAGGGATGAAGATACGCAGTATTTT
CASSFGDRDEDTQYF
>.|TRBV4-3|TRBJ1-2|many
TGCGCCAGCAGCCAAGATTGGGGGGGGGCGGTCAGGTCTGGCTACACCTTC
CASSQDWGGAVRSGYTF
>.|TRBV2|TRBJ2-5|many
TGTGCCAGCAGTGCGCCGGGGGAGTACGCAGAGACCCAGTACTTC
CASSAPGEYAETQYF
>TRBD1|TRBV5-1|TRBJ2-7|many
TGCGCCAGCAGCCCCGGACAGGGGATGGCAGCAGAGCAGTACTTC
CASSPGQGMAAEQYF
>.|TRBV20-1|TRBJ2-3|many
TGCAGTGCTAGAACCCTGACAGGCTTAGAGGATACGCAGTATTTT
CSARTLTGLEDTQYF
>.|TRBV7-9|TRBJ2-5|.
TGTGCCAGCAGCTTATCTGGGACCCAGTACTTC
CASSLSGTQYF
>TRBD2|TRBV5-1|TRBJ2-1|many
TGCGCCAGCAGCGCGACTAGCGGGAGAACCCACAATGAGCAGTTCTTC
CASSATSGRTHNEQFF
>TRBD1|TRBV6-5|TRBJ1-2|many
TGTGCCAGCAGCCAAGGGACAGGGGGCTATGGCTACACCTTC
CASSQGTGGYGYTF
>.|TRBV7-2|TRBJ1-5|many
TGTGCCAGCAGCTTAGGCGGGTCGTGGAGCAATCAGCCCCAGCATTTT
CASSLGGSWSNQPQHF
>.|TRBV27|TRBJ2-2|many
TGTGCCAGCAGTTTCGGCGGGGAGCTGTTTTTT
CASSFGGELFF
>.|TRBV19|TRBJ1-5|many
TGTGCCAGTAGGACGATGGGGACGGATAGCAATCAGCCCCAGCATTTT
CASRTMGTDSNQPQHF
>TRBD2|TRBV20-1|TRBJ2-2|many
TGCAGTGCTGGGGGGGAGGGTCCCGCCGGGGAGCTGTTTTTT
CSAGGEGPAGELFF
>.|TRBV19|TRBJ2-1|many
TGTGCCAGTACCCCGGGGTCCGGAGCCTACAATGAGCAGTTCTTC
CASTPGSGAYNEQFF
>.|TRBV4-1|TRBJ2-1|many
TGCGCCAGCAGCCAAGGATCCTATGAGCAGTTCTTC
CASSQGSYEQFF
>TRBD2|TRBV20-1|TRBJ2-1|many
TGCAGTGCTAGATGGCTAGCGGGAGGGCCGTACAATGAGCAGTTCTTC
CSARWLAGGPYNEQFF
>.|TRBV6-4|TRBJ2-1|many
TGTGCCAGCAGCGTTGAGGGCGGAAACTACAATGAGCAGTTCTTC
CASSVEGGNYNEQFF
>TRBD2|TRBV12-3/TRBV12-4|TRBJ2-7|.
TGTACCAGCAGCTCACAAGCGGGAGGGCTTGGCGAGCAGTACTTC
CTSSSQAGGLGEQYF
>.|TRBV6-5|TRBJ1-2|many
TGTGCCAGCAGTTACGCAGGGTACTATGGCTACACCTTC
CASSYAGYYGYTF
>.|TRBV20-1|TRBJ1-5|many
TGCAGTGCTAGAGGGGGAGGGGGTTCAAGCAATCAGCCCCAGCATTTT
CSARGGGGSSNQPQHF
>.|TRBV6-1|TRBJ1-1|.
TGTGCCAGCAAATACAGGTCGCAGCACACTGAAGCTTTCTTT
CASKYRSQHTEAFF
>.|TRBV4-1|TRBJ1-4|many
TGCGCCAGCAGCCCCCGGCGGGGATATAATGAAAAACTGTTTTTT
CASSPRRGYNEKLFF
>.|TRBV6-1|TRBJ2-7|many
TGTGCCAGCAGTGAACCCGGACGGAGCTACGAGCAGTACTTC
CASSEPGRSYEQYF
>.|TRBV4-1|TRBJ2-1|many
TGCGCCAGCAGCCAAGAGGGGAGCTCCTACAATGAGCAGTTCTTC
CASSQEGSSYNEQFF
>TRBD2|TRBV12-3/TRBV12-4|TRBJ2-3|many
TGTGCCAGCAGTTTAGGTGGACTAGCGGGAGCCGATACGCAGTATTTT
CASSLGGLAGADTQYF
>TRBD2|TRBV7-2|TRBJ2-7|many
TGTGCCAGCAGCCCCCAGCGGGGCTCCTACGAGCAGTACTTC
CASSPQRGSYEQYF
>.|TRBV20-1|TRBJ2-7|many
TGCAGTGCTAGGGGAACAGGGAGCGAGCAGTACTTC
CSARGTGSEQYF
>.|TRBV20-1|TRBJ1-2|few
TGCAGTGCTAGAGGGAGGAGGACTCGTGATGGCTACACCTTC
CSARGRRTRDGYTF
>TRBD1|TRBV7-2|TRBJ1-1|.
TGTGCCAGCAGCTTAGGGGACAGGATGAACACTGAAGCTTTCTTT
CASSLGDRMNTEAFF
>.|TRBV6-1|TRBJ1-6|many
TGTGCCAGCAGTGAAGCGGGACGGTATAATTCACCCCTCCACTTT
CASSEAGRYNSPLHF
>.|TRBV10-3|TRBJ2-7|many
TGTGCCATCAGTGAGTCGACGGGCTCCTACGAGCAGTACTTC
CAISESTGSYEQYF